Following are 29 T cell receptor beta chains from one sample sequenced in a study of control samples from healthy donors and cancer patients. Profiled with immunoSEQ multiplex PCR; TCRdb holds only in-frame clones, not every one. Here the sample spans under 150,000 clones, 89% being singletons. Sequenced: blood. The receptor source for this set is a man aged 25 to 45 in good health.

The rearrangement joins TRBV7-9 to TRBJ2-1, with TRBD2 as a possible D gene (6 bases). Per germline, CDR1 SEHNR and CDR2 FQNEAQ (reference sequence). This CDR3 has 15 residues. V gave up 4 bases and J gave up 8 bases, with 18 bases separating them. CDR3 protein: CASSSPVGRGDEQFF. The CDR3 DNA follows: TGTGCCAGCAGCTCACCGGTGGGGCGGGGCGATGAGCAGTTCTTC.

The rearrangement links TRBV9 to TRBJ2-2; 8 bases are a match to TRBD2. The CDR3 is made up of 16 amino acids. Trimming took 4 bases from V and 0 from J; bases not matched to a gene: 5. CDR1 is SGDLS, CDR2 YYNGEE, per germline. The DNA of the CDR3 is TGTGCCAGCAGCCCAAGAGCGGGGGCGAACACCGGGGAGCTGTTTTTT. Translating gives CASSPRAGANTGELFF.

CDR3 nucleotide sequence: TGTGCCAGCAGCAAGGGCCTGGACAGGGGTGGGTACGAGCAGTACTTC. Its translation is CASSKGLDRGGYEQYF. The V and J genes are TRBV21-1 and TRBJ2-7; the table's D call, TRBD1, was not checked against the DNA. TRBV21-1 is recorded as a pseudogene. The CDR3 is 16 residues long.

The rearrangement links TRBV11-3 to TRBJ1-3; D is uncertain. Between the trimmed V and J ends, which lost 5 bases and 0 bases, there was a span of 17 bases. CDR1 and CDR2 (germline): SGHNT, YENEEA. The CDR3 sequence is 17 residues long. CDR3 DNA: TGTGCCAGCAGCCTGACTCCGGGCAAGCCCTCTGGAAACACCATATATTTT. Protein sequence: CASSLTPGKPSGNTIYF.

This chain connects TRBV6-5 to TRBJ2-3; D uncertain. Germline V gene sequence: CDR1 MNHEY, CDR2 SVGAGI. The V end lost 7 bases, the J end lost 2 bases, and 4 bases lay between the germline ends. The length of the CDR3 is 11 residues. CDR3 in amino acids: CASIHTDTQYF. The CDR3 nucleotides read TGTGCCAGCATACACACAGATACGCAGTATTTT.

The rearrangement joins TRBV19 to TRBJ2-7; unclear D gene. Germline V lookup: CDR1 LNHDA, CDR2 SQIVND (reference sequence). The CDR3 is made up of 13 amino acids. V lost 6 bases and J 0 bases, leaving 9 bases between the germline ends. The DNA of the CDR3 is TGTGCCAGTAGCACCTCGAGCTCCTACGAGCAGTACTTC. It encodes CASSTSSSYEQYF.

V gene TRBV29-1 combines with J gene TRBJ1-1; D might be TRBD1 (5 bases). The ends were cut back, 4 bases at V and 10 bases at J, with 10 bases in the middle. CDR3 length: 10 residues. Germline lookup yields CDR1 SQVTM and CDR2 ANQGSEA. The CDR3 here is CSVGGDGAFF. The CDR3 DNA reads as TGCAGCGTTGGAGGGGATGGAGCTTTCTTT.

The chain recombines TRBV11-3 with TRBJ2-1, with 7 positions matching TRBD2. V shed 0 bases and J 9 bases; nucleotides not matched to a gene: 11. This CDR3 spans 16 amino acids. Germline values: CDR1 SGHNT, CDR2 YENEEA. The DNA for the CDR3 is TGTGCCAGCAGCTTAGATCCGCCGGGCGGGAGCAGTGAGCAGTTCTTC. It translates to CASSLDPPGGSSEQFF.

The rearrangement uses TRBV5-4 and TRBJ1-4; a weak D match, TRBD1 (5 bases). V lost 1 base, J lost 8 bases, and 9 bases lay in between. From germline, CDR1 is SGHNT and CDR2 YYREEE (reference sequence). This CDR3 comprises 13 residues. In DNA, the CDR3 is TGTGCCAGCAGCTTGACAGGCTCAGAAAAACTGTTTTTT. The encoded protein is CASSLTGSEKLFF.

The chain carries TRBV7-3 and TRBJ2-7; 8 bases agree with TRBD1. This CDR3 is built from 14 residues. Trimming took 5 bases from V and 7 from J; bases not matched to a gene: 10. CDR1 and CDR2 (germline): SGHTA, FQGTGA. CDR3: CASSLDRGGGEQYF. The CDR3 DNA follows: TGTGCCAGCAGCCTCGACAGGGGTGGTGGGGAGCAGTACTTC.

The chain uses TRBV7-2 and TRBJ1-1; possible D gene TRBD1, 5 bases. The CDR3 contains 14 residues. Germline assignment: CDR1 SGHTA and CDR2 FQGNSA. V lost 2 bases to trimming and J lost 0 bases, with 7 bases between them. The CDR3 here is CASSLWGVNTEAFF. In nucleotides, the CDR3 is TGTGCCAGCAGCTTATGGGGCGTGAACACTGAAGCTTTCTTT.

J is TRBJ2-3 and V is TRBV3-1 (or the pseudogene TRBV3-2); 8 bases line up with TRBD2. This CDR3 contains 16 residues. Germline trimming cut 0 bases from V and 1 base from J; bases unmatched to any gene: 3. CDR1 is LGHDT, CDR2 YNNKEL, per germline (reference sequence). CDR3 DNA sequence: TGTGCCAGCAGCCAAGACTTGCGGGGGGGCACAGATACGCAGTATTTT. It encodes CASSQDLRGGTDTQYF.

The CDR3 bases are TGTGCCACCAGCAGAGGGAGGCCCGGGGGACTAGCGAACACAGATACGCAGTATTTT. Translated, it gives CATSRGRPGGLANTDTQYF. The chain uses TRBV15 and TRBJ2-3; TRBD2 agrees at 10 bases. This CDR3 is 19 amino acids long. Trimming took 1 base from V and 2 from J; bases not matched to a gene: 12. Germline-derived CDR1 and CDR2 are LNHNV and YYDKDF (reference sequence).

This sequence joins TRBV15 and TRBJ2-3, with TRBD2 identical over 11 bases. Germline V CDR1 and CDR2: LNHNV, YYDKDF (reference sequence). CDR3 length: 17 residues. The V and J ends lost 5 bases and 0 bases, in that order; junction bases with no gene match: 7. The CDR3 DNA sequence: TGTGCCACCAGCGGTAGCGGGGGGGGAACTAGCACAGATACGCAGTATTTT. As protein: CATSGSGGGTSTDTQYF.

The chain uses TRBV3-1 (or the pseudogene TRBV3-2) and TRBJ1-1; TRBD1 is a possible D gene (5 bases). There are 13 residues in the CDR3. V was cut by 6 bases and J by 1 base, with 9 bases left in between. The germline V gene has CDR1 LGHDT and CDR2 YNNKEL (reference sequence). CDR3 bases: TGTGCCAGCAGTCCCAGGGAGAACACTGAAGCTTTCTTT. As protein: CASSPRENTEAFF.

The chain employs TRBV5-4 and TRBJ2-1; D is possibly TRBD1 (6 bases). Trimming took off 0 bases at V and 12 bases at J, with 13 bases between the two ends. This CDR3 contains 13 residues. CDR1 and CDR2 from the germline V gene are SGHNT and YYREEE (reference sequence). Written as DNA, the CDR3 is TGTGCCAGCAGCTTGGACAGGGTGTATTGGCAGTTCTTC. Protein sequence: CASSLDRVYWQFF.

The gene calls are TRBV5-4 and TRBJ1-2; D remains ambiguous. V lost 0 bases, J lost 5 bases, and 8 bases lay in between. The CDR3 sequence is 13 residues long. The germline CDR1 and CDR2 sequences are SGHNT and YYREEE (reference sequence). The CDR3 nucleotides read TGTGCCAGCAGCTTGGAGGCGGGGTATGGCTACACCTTC. This translates into CASSLEAGYGYTF.

The chain is built from TRBV27 and TRBJ2-3; D not resolved. Germline loops: CDR1 MNHEY, CDR2 SMNVEV (reference sequence). V lost 5 bases to trimming and J lost 2 bases, with 8 bases between them. This CDR3 is built from 13 residues. The CDR3 loop is CASSLRNTDTQYF. CDR3 DNA sequence: TGTGCCAGCAGTCTGAGGAACACAGATACGCAGTATTTT.

The J gene is TRBJ2-3, the V gene TRBV7-2; no firm D call. Trimming pared 4 bases from V and 6 bases from J, leaving 11 bases between. Germline loops: CDR1 SGHTA, CDR2 FQGNSA. The CDR3 sequence is 13 residues long. The CDR3 DNA follows: TGTGCCAGCAGCTCCCTCTCTGGGGATACGCAGTATTTT. Its protein product is CASSSLSGDTQYF.

The chain is built from TRBV7-2 and TRBJ1-3; 12 bases agree with TRBD1. This CDR3 is 17 amino acids long. The V segment lost 5 bases and the J segment 4 bases; nucleotides outside the gene matches: 9. Germline V gives CDR1 SGHTA, CDR2 FQGNSA. The CDR3 DNA reads TGTGCCAGCAGCCCACGGGGACAGGGGGCTTCCGGAAACACCATATATTTT. It yields the protein CASSPRGQGASGNTIYF.

This clone was observed a handful of times. The chain combines TRBV5-1 with TRBJ2-7, with unresolved D. Germline V gene lookup returns CDR1 SGHRS and CDR2 YFSETQ. Trimming removed 4 bases at V and 2 bases at J, with 16 bases between. The CDR3 has 15 residues. CDR3 loop: CASSPRQGKPYEQYF. CDR3 coding DNA: TGCGCCAGCAGCCCTCGGCAAGGGAAACCCTACGAGCAGTACTTC.

CDR3 protein: CASSLHWNLMNTEAFF. For the CDR3, the DNA is TGTGCCAGCAGTTTACATTGGAATTTGATGAACACTGAAGCTTTCTTT. The chain couples TRBV27 to TRBJ1-1, with D hard to call. The CDR3 totals 16 residues. Germline loops: CDR1 MNHEY, CDR2 SMNVEV (reference sequence). The V and J ends lost 2 bases and 0 bases respectively, with 13 bases between them.

V usage is TRBV5-1 and J usage is TRBJ2-1; a weak D match, TRBD2 (6 bases). V dropped 0 bases and J dropped 9 bases, with 16 bases sitting between them. This CDR3 has 15 amino acids. Germline CDR1 SGHRS, CDR2 YFSETQ. CDR3 residues: CASSLGAGWEGEQFF. CDR3 DNA: TGCGCCAGCAGCTTGGGGGCGGGATGGGAAGGTGAGCAGTTCTTC.

This clone was observed a single time. This chain uses TRBV25-1 with TRBJ2-3, with D possibly TRBD2 on 7 matching bases. Trimming removed 3 bases from V and 4 bases from J, with 11 bases in between. The V gene's germline CDR1 is MGHDK and CDR2 SYGVNS. The CDR3 is 14 amino acids. Here the CDR3 reads CASSESGGADTQYF. CDR3 coding DNA: TGTGCCAGCAGTGAGTCGGGGGGCGCAGATACGCAGTATTTT. The entire variable domain, with the rest obtained from reference TRBV25-1 and TRBJ2-3, is as follows: EADIYQTPRYLVIGTGKKITLECSQTMGHDKMYWYQQDPGMELHLIHYSYGVNSTEKGDLSSESTVSRIRTEHFPLTLESARPSHTSQYLCASSESGGADTQYFGPGTRLTVL.

The chain uses TRBV5-1 and TRBJ1-1, with D tentatively TRBD1 (5 bases). V shed 4 bases and J shed 1 base, with 11 bases lying between them. Germline CDR1 is SGHRS and CDR2 is YFSETQ. This CDR3 is built from 14 residues. CDR3: CASSRLGGNTEAFF. DNA for the CDR3: TGCGCCAGCAGCCGGCTGGGGGGGAACACTGAAGCTTTCTTT. Combining the CDR3 with reference TRBV5-1 and TRBJ1-1 gives the whole variable domain KAGVTQTPRYLIKTRGQQVTLSCSPISGHRSVSWYQQTPGQGLQFLFEYFSETQRNKGNFPGRFSGRQFSNSRSEMNVSTLELGDSALYLCASSRLGGNTEAFFGQGTRLTVV.

The chain couples TRBV11-2 to TRBJ1-5; tentative D call: TRBD1 (6 bases). Germline V CDR1 and CDR2: SGHAT, FQNNGV. CDR3 length equals 18 residues. The ends were cut back, 4 bases at V and 0 bases at J, with 19 bases in the middle. The CDR3 reads CASSSAEDSRYSNQPQHF. DNA of the CDR3: TGTGCCAGCAGCTCAGCTGAGGACAGCCGCTATAGCAATCAGCCCCAGCATTTT.

V gene TRBV11-3 combines with J gene TRBJ2-7; the match to TRBD1 covers 9 bases. The trim removed 1 base at V and 6 bases at J, leaving 4 bases unmatched. There are 14 residues in the CDR3. Germline values: CDR1 SGHNT, CDR2 YENEEA. CDR3 in amino acids: CASSLVQGAGEQYF. The DNA for the CDR3 is TGTGCCAGCAGCTTAGTACAGGGGGCCGGCGAGCAGTACTTC.

The chain joins TRBV18 to TRBJ2-5, with unresolved D. Per the germline V gene, CDR1 is KGHSH and CDR2 is LQKENI. This CDR3 region has 13 residues. V was clipped by 2 bases and J by 2 bases, with 6 bases between them. CDR3 nucleotides: TGTGCCAGCTCACCAGACTTACAAGAGACCCAGTACTTC. Translating gives CASSPDLQETQYF.

The rearrangement links TRBV6-5 to TRBJ2-7; the D gene is possibly TRBD2 (6 bases). Trimming left V 2 bases short and J 3 bases short, with 17 bases between. The length of the CDR3 is 16 residues. CDR1 MNHEY and CDR2 SVGAGI come from the germline V gene. CDR3 nucleotide sequence: TGTGCCAGCAGTTACGGGGGTCAGACTAGTAACTACGAGCAGTACTTC. Translation gives CASSYGGQTSNYEQYF.